Listed below are T cell receptor beta chains from one sample, sequenced in a study of T cell changes during pregnancy in multiple sclerosis. Profiled with immunoSEQ multiplex PCR; TCRdb holds only in-frame clones, not every one. The top ten hold around 4.8% of the sample, which has about 30,000 clones, 90% to 95% seen once. The source material was peripheral blood, sampled in the first trimester of pregnancy. These receptors originate from a female donor in good health, enrolled as a control in a pregnancy study. CDR3s leave out the opening cysteine and the closing phenylalanine or tryptophan. The order of the fields is V gene, clone size, J gene, CDR3 protein. Rows give clone size only sometimes, using once, few, many, or a class for an expanded clone.

V gene: TRBV23-1
clone size: .
J gene: TRBJ1-4
CDR3 protein: ASSQWTECNEKLF

V gene: TRBV7-6
clone size: .
J gene: TRBJ2-1
CDR3 protein: ASSLGPTPSEQF

V gene: TRBV5-1
clone size: .
J gene: TRBJ2-7
CDR3 protein: ASSLAPGGGAYEQY

V gene: TRBV25-1
clone size: .
J gene: TRBJ1-5
CDR3 protein: ASSVGVSNQPQH

V gene: TRBV27
clone size: .
J gene: TRBJ1-3
CDR3 protein: ASSGLFGGSSGNTIY

V gene: TRBV5-6
clone size: few
J gene: TRBJ1-2
CDR3 protein: ASSSPDRGVNGYT

V gene: TRBV6-1
clone size: .
J gene: TRBJ2-1
CDR3 protein: ASSESGTYNEQF

V gene: TRBV6-5
clone size: .
J gene: TRBJ2-2
CDR3 protein: ASSYSGVTGELF

V gene: TRBV5-4
clone size: .
J gene: TRBJ2-2
CDR3 protein: ASSLGGLNTGELF

V gene: TRBV28
clone size: once
J gene: TRBJ1-4
CDR3 protein: ASSLFRSHDGKLF

V gene: TRBV7-7
clone size: .
J gene: TRBJ2-1
CDR3 protein: ASSLGTANYNEQF

V gene: TRBV4-1
clone size: .
J gene: TRBJ1-1
CDR3 protein: ASSQERFRGNTEAF

V gene: TRBV11-2
clone size: .
J gene: TRBJ2-2
CDR3 protein: ASSGTSNTGELF

V gene: TRBV6-4
clone size: .
J gene: TRBJ1-2
CDR3 protein: ASNPGIGYGYT